This T cell receptor beta chain was sequenced in a study of T-cell memory formation after mild COVID-19. TCRdb passed the 5' RACE reads through MiXCR, listing each CDR3 protein once. The sample lists under 50,000 distinct CDR3 sequences; 25% to 30% were seen once. Germline trimming cut 2 bases from V and 1 base from J; bases unmatched to any gene: 7. The length of the CDR3 is 16 residues. Germline values: CDR1 SGHKS, CDR2 YYEKEE (reference sequence). The receptor comes from a man aged 18-30 years who had mild COVID-19 (a few samples of this study predate the infection). Cell type and time point are not known. The rearrangement joins TRBV5-5 to TRBJ2-7; 9 bases match TRBD1. The specimen sequenced was PBMCs or a T cell subset sorted from them (not recorded which). This chain's CDR3 is CASSFGTGYPSYEQYF. In DNA form, the CDR3 reads TGTGCCAGCAGCTTCGGGACAGGGTACCCTTCCTACGAGCAGTACTTC.